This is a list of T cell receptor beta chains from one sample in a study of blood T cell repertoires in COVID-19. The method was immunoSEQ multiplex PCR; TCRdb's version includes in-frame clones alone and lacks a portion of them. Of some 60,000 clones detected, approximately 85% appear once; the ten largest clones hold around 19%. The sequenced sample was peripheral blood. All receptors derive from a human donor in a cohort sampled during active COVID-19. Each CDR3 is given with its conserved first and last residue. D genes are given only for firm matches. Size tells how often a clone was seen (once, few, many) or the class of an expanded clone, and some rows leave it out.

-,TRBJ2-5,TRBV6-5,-,CASSYSYRQETQYF,TGTGCCAGCAGTTACTCCTATCGACAAGAGACCCAGTACTTC
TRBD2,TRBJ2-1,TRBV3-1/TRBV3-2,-,CASRPLLAGANYNEQFF,TGTGCCAGCAGGCCTTTGCTAGCGGGGGCCAACTACAATGAGCAGTTCTTC
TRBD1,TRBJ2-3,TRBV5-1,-,CASSSGQGLADTQYF,TGCGCCAGCAGCTCTGGACAGGGACTTGCTGATACGCAGTATTTT
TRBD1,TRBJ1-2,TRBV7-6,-,CASSAGTGEAGGYTF,TGTGCCAGCAGCGCCGGGACAGGGGAGGCCGGCGGCTACACCTTC
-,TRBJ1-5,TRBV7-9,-,CASSFGDQPQHF,TGTGCCAGCAGCTTTGGAGATCAGCCCCAGCATTTT
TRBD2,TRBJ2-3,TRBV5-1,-,CASGPGGTDTQYF,TGCGCCAGCGGGCCGGGAGGGACAGATACGCAGTATTTT
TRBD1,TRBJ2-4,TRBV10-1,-,CASSGQGPNIQYF,TGCGCCAGCAGTGGACAGGGGCCCAACATTCAGTACTTC
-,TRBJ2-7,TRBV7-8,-,CASSPNPGQGIYEQYF,TGTGCCAGCAGCCCTAACCCGGGACAAGGAATCTACGAGCAGTACTTC
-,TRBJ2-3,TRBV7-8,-,CASSLATVGADTQYF,TGTGCCAGCAGCTTAGCGACGGTAGGGGCAGATACGCAGTATTTT
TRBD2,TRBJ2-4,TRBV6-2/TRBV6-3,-,CASSYGGVAKNIQYF,TGTGCCAGCAGTTACGGGGGGGTAGCCAAAAACATTCAGTACTTC
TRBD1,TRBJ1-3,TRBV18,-,CASSLRRDSSGNTIYF,TGTGCCAGCTCACTACGCCGGGACAGCTCTGGAAACACCATATATTTT
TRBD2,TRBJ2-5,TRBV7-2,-,CASSLVAGGRETQYF,TGTGCCAGCAGCTTAGTAGCGGGGGGGCGCGAGACCCAGTACTTC
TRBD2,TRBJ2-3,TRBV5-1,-,CASSLEGRGSTDTQYF,TGCGCCAGCAGCTTGGAAGGGCGGGGGAGCACAGATACGCAGTATTTT
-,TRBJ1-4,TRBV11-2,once,CASSLSQGINEKLFF,TGTGCCAGCAGCCTATCACAGGGAATAAATGAAAAACTGTTTTTT
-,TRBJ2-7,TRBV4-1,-,CASSQDSGYAVSYEQYF,TGCGCCAGCAGCCAAGATAGCGGATATGCAGTCTCCTACGAGCAGTACTTC
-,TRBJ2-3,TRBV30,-,CAWGLAVTDTQYF,TGTGCCTGGGGATTAGCGGTTACAGATACGCAGTATTTT
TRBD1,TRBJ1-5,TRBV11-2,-,CASSLDRNQPQHF,TGTGCCAGCAGCCTGGACAGGAATCAGCCCCAGCATTTT
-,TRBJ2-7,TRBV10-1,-,CASSEDSSSYEQYF,TGCGCCAGCAGTGAGGACAGTAGCTCCTACGAGCAGTACTTC
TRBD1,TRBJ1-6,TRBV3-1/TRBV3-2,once,CASSLQGALGRALNSPLHF,TGTGCCAGCAGCCTGCAGGGGGCGCTGGGAAGGGCCCTTAATTCACCCCTCCACTTT
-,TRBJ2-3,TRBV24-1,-,CATSDSRDSRRTQYF,TGTGCCACCAGTGATTCCCGGGACTCCCGGAGAACGCAGTATTTT
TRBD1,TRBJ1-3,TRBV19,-,CASSPRTGPGNTIYF,TGTGCCAGTAGTCCCCGGACAGGCCCCGGAAACACCATATATTTT
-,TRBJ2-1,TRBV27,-,CASSEIRGSYNEQFF,TGTGCCAGCAGCGAGATACGGGGGTCTTACAATGAGCAGTTCTTC
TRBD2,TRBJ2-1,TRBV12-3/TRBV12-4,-,CASSLTAGAPFLF,TGTGCCAGCAGTTTGACAGCGGGGGCCCCCTTTCTCTTC
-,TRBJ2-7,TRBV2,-,CASKRGQNYEQYF,TGTGCCAGCAAAAGAGGACAGAACTACGAGCAGTACTTC
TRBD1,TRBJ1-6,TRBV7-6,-,CASSPQGAGNSPLHF,TGTGCCAGCAGCCCTCAGGGGGCTGGGAATTCACCCCTCCACTTT
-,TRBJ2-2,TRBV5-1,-,CASSANRAGRAGGTGELFF,TGCGCCAGCAGCGCTAATCGAGCAGGGCGAGCCGGGGGCACCGGGGAGCTGTTTTTT
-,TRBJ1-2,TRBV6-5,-,CASTRGGYGYTF,TGTGCCAGCACTCGGGGGGGCTATGGCTACACCTTC
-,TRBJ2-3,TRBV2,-,CASSARDTQYF,TGTGCCAGCAGTGCTAGAGATACGCAGTATTTT
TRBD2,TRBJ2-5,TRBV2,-,CASSEGSGGEETQYF,TGTGCCAGCAGTGAGGGTAGCGGGGGGGAAGAGACCCAGTACTTC
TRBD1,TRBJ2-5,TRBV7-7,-,CASSQTGTGGETQYF,TGTGCCAGCAGCCAAACCGGGACAGGGGGAGAGACCCAGTACTTC